The present TCR beta chain was sequenced within a study of T cell responses to AZD1222 COVID-19 vaccine. Study details: Second-dose recipients at about 4 or about 12 weeks were treated as one pooled group. General study findings and limits: Recipients of AZD1222 seropositive at baseline numbered only five or six. Two AZD1222 administrations were followed by greater Spike-specific TCR breadth and depth. It should be noted that donors were predominantly white British and more often female, and clonal diversity was possibly underestimated.

Notes on this clone: Its target is unknown.

Per germline, CDR1 SEHNR and CDR2 FQNEAQ (reference sequence). The V and J ends lost 1 base and 0 bases respectively, with 6 bases between them. CDR3 length equals 14 residues. Here immunoSEQ multiplex PCR was the method, and the copy in TCRdb shows in-frame clones only, minus some. The profile covers roughly 97,000 clones, with about 88% appearing a single time and 2.8% taken by the ten largest. This sequence was found in an adult in good health. V usage is TRBV7-9 and J usage is TRBJ1-1, with D uncertain. The sample consisted of peripheral blood, taken on day 0 of AZD1222 vaccination. The CDR3, as DNA: TGTGCCAGCAGCTTAGTCCGGGTGAACACTGAAGCTTTCTTT. It encodes CASSLVRVNTEAFF.